The clone carrying this TCR beta chain was seen a few times. Antigen unknown. J lost 6 bases, V lost 5 bases, and 11 bases had no gene match. The CDR3 is made up of 16 amino acids. CDR1 and CDR2 (germline): SEHNR, FQNEAQ (reference sequence). This entry comes from a study of beta chain features in type 1 diabetes. Overall study results and limits: Within patients, naive, central memory and Treg TCRB repertoires seemed more similar than within healthy donors. Type 1 diabetes patients showed a moderate but significant shortening of TCRB CDR3s in all four CD4+ subsets.

Isolated RNA was reverse transcribed in full, so expressed TCRB transcripts were sequenced. Here immunoSEQ multiplex PCR was the method, and the copy in TCRdb shows in-frame clones only, minus some. The sample has more than 300,000 clones, 7% to 10% seen once. Specimen: central memory CD4+ T cells from blood. The chain links TRBV7-9 to TRBJ2-3; 10 positions agree with TRBD2. The receptor was isolated from a man younger than 45 with type 1 diabetes. The chain's CDR3 is CASSPLGASGGDTQYF. The DNA of the CDR3 is TGTGCCAGCAGCCCACTGGGGGCTAGCGGGGGTGATACGCAGTATTTT.